The 15 T cell receptor beta chains given below trace back to one sample, sequenced in a study of OX40 agonist ivuxolimab in advanced cancers. The table came from immunoSEQ multiplex PCR; TCRdb's copy has only in-frame clones and leaves some out. The table has around 99,000 clones, around 91% seen once. Sequenced here: CD4+ or CD8+ T cells sorted from blood, sampled in a trial of the OX40 agonist ivuxolimab. The receptor set was obtained from an adult with an advanced solid tumor such as melanoma, head and neck, liver or kidney cancer.

This chain links TRBV5-6 with TRBJ1-5, with TRBD1 matching over 7 bases. This CDR3 contains 14 residues. V dropped 0 bases and J dropped 6; count of bases not matched to a gene: 3. Germline lookup yields CDR1 SGHDT and CDR2 YYEEEE. CDR3 DNA sequence: TGTGCCAGCAGCTTGGCAGGGGGGCTTCAGCCCCAGCATTTT. It codes for CASSLAGGLQPQHF.

The DNA of the CDR3 is TGTGCCAGTAGTCCAGAGGACAGGGTCGTTTTTCAGGCTTTCTTT. Translated: CASSPEDRVVFQAFF. The rearrangement uses TRBV19 and TRBJ1-1, with TRBD1 matching 8 bases. Germline values: CDR1 LNHDA, CDR2 SQIVND (reference sequence). The CDR3 consists of 15 residues. V lost 5 bases, J lost 11 bases, and 16 bases stayed unmatched.

This rearrangement joins TRBV30 to TRBJ1-4, with TRBD1 identical over 7 bases. The germline CDR1 and CDR2 sequences are GTSNPN and SVGIG (reference sequence). J lost 8 bases, V lost 1 base, and 13 bases had no gene match. The CDR3 has 16 residues. CDR3 in amino acids: CAWSGPLTGLREKLFF. CDR3 in DNA: TGTGCCTGGAGTGGCCCACTGACAGGGCTGAGAGAAAAACTGTTTTTT.

This chain links TRBV30 with TRBJ1-2; D may be TRBD1 (6 bases). Germline CDR1 and CDR2: GTSNPN and SVGIG (reference sequence). The CDR3 has 14 amino acids. V was pared by 5 bases and J by 0 bases, with 13 bases between. CDR3 amino acids: CAWGPGGTNYGYTF. The CDR3 DNA follows: TGTGCCTGGGGACCGGGGGGCACTAACTATGGCTACACCTTC. Looking up the rest from reference TRBV30 and TRBJ1-2 gives the full variable domain: SQTIHQWPATLVQPVGSPLSLECTVEGTSNPNLYWYRQAAGRGLQLLFYSVGIGQISSEVPQNLSASRPQDRQFILSSKKLLLSDSGFYLCAWGPGGTNYGYTFGSGTRLTVV.

The chain recombines TRBV30 with TRBJ1-5, with 8 positions matching TRBD1. The ends lost 1 base at V and 3 bases at J; junction bases unmatched: 11. This CDR3 spans 17 amino acids. CDR1 GTSNPN and CDR2 SVGIG come from the germline V gene (reference sequence). The CDR3 DNA is TGTGCCTGGAGTGGGGGGACAGGTAGCCTTAACAATCAGCCCCAGCATTTT. Protein: CAWSGGTGSLNNQPQHF. Complete variable domain (other parts from reference TRBV30 and TRBJ1-5): SQTIHQWPATLVQPVGSPLSLECTVEGTSNPNLYWYRQAAGRGLQLLFYSVGIGQISSEVPQNLSASRPQDRQFILSSKKLLLSDSGFYLCAWSGGTGSLNNQPQHFGDGTRLSIL.

The V and J genes are TRBV4-2 and TRBJ2-3; the match to TRBD2 covers 8 bases. V was pared by 1 base and J by 1 base, with 4 bases of the junction left unmatched. The CDR3 loop spans 16 amino acids. Germline-derived CDR1 and CDR2 are LGHNA and YNFKEQ. Written as DNA, the CDR3 is TGTGCCAGCAGCCAAGGCTTGACTAGCGGCACAGATACGCAGTATTTT. Translation gives CASSQGLTSGTDTQYF.

The sample holds one count of this clone. This rearrangement joins TRBV7-3 to TRBJ2-3, with 9 bases fitting TRBD2. Germline CDR1 reads SGHTA; CDR2 reads FQGTGA. This CDR3 has 14 amino acids. The V and J ends lost 7 bases and 4 bases, in that order; junction bases with no gene match: 6. The CDR3 sequence: CASKLAGLSDTQYF. The CDR3 nucleotides read TGTGCCAGCAAACTAGCGGGCCTCTCAGATACGCAGTATTTT.

This sequence joins TRBV5-4 and TRBJ2-7, with D perhaps matching TRBD1 (6 bases). In germline, CDR1 is SGHNT, CDR2 YYREEE (reference sequence). The CDR3 sequence is 14 residues long. The V end was cut by 3 bases, the J end by 7 bases, with 17 bases between. CDR3 sequence reads: CASSWGQGPGEQYF. The CDR3 region has the DNA TGTGCCAGCAGCTGGGGACAAGGCCCGGGTGAGCAGTACTTC.

This chain links TRBV10-1 with TRBJ2-1, with D unresolved. The V and J ends lost 1 base and 2 bases respectively, with 6 bases between them. The CDR3 is 14 residues long. Germline CDR1 is WNHNN and CDR2 is SYGVQD (reference sequence). CDR3 sequence (DNA): TGCGCCAGCAGTGAGTTTCGGACCTACAATGAGCAGTTCTTC. The encoded protein is CASSEFRTYNEQFF.

The J gene is TRBJ2-3, the V gene TRBV5-1; 10 bases agree with TRBD1. Germline-derived CDR1 and CDR2 are SGHRS and YFSETQ. The CDR3 totals 14 residues. J was trimmed by 7 bases and V by 5 bases; bases with no gene match: 7. The CDR3 loop is CASRKTGGRNTQYF. The DNA for the CDR3 is TGCGCCAGCAGGAAGACAGGGGGCAGGAATACGCAGTATTTT. The full variable domain, with the rest looked up from reference TRBV5-1 and TRBJ2-3, is KAGVTQTPRYLIKTRGQQVTLSCSPISGHRSVSWYQQTPGQGLQFLFEYFSETQRNKGNFPGRFSGRQFSNSRSEMNVSTLELGDSALYLCASRKTGGRNTQYFGPGTRLTVL.

The chain uses TRBV5-1 and TRBJ2-5, with 8 bases matching TRBD2. Germline V CDR1 and CDR2: SGHRS, YFSETQ. With V trimmed by 4 bases and J by 4 bases, 18 bases remained unmatched. CDR3 length equals 18 residues. The CDR3: CASSEGGGLALSGETQYF. The CDR3 DNA sequence: TGCGCCAGCAGCGAGGGGGGCGGACTAGCCTTAAGCGGAGAGACCCAGTACTTC.

This rearrangement joins TRBV5-1 to TRBJ1-4; D gene uncertain. V lost 1 base, J lost 0 bases, and 7 bases lay in between. The germline V gene encodes CDR1 SGHRS and CDR2 YFSETQ. CDR3 length equals 15 residues. The DNA for the CDR3 is TGCGCCAGCAGCTTGTCCGGCACAACTAATGAAAAACTGTTTTTT. This codes for CASSLSGTTNEKLFF.

J is TRBJ1-1 and V is TRBV19; possibly TRBD1 for D (6 bases). The CDR3 extends over 14 amino acids. The germline gives CDR1 LNHDA, CDR2 SQIVND (reference sequence). The V end lost 4 bases, the J end lost 2 bases, and 11 bases lay between the germline ends. Here the CDR3 DNA reads TGTGCCAGTAGTACGACAGGCCTAAACACTGAAGCTTTCTTT. Translated, it gives CASSTTGLNTEAFF.

This chain links TRBV27 with TRBJ2-7, with 12 bases fitting TRBD2. CDR1 is MNHEY and CDR2 is SMNVEV in the germline V gene (reference sequence). The trim removed 4 bases at V and 2 bases at J, leaving 6 bases unmatched. The CDR3 extends over 16 amino acids. The CDR3 sequence: CASSSLLAGGPYEQYF. The CDR3 bases are TGTGCCAGCAGTTCCCTTCTAGCGGGAGGGCCCTACGAGCAGTACTTC.

The gene calls are TRBV6-5 and TRBJ1-2; D is possibly TRBD1 (5 bases). Looked up from germline, CDR1 is MNHEY and CDR2 is SVGAGI. This CDR3 contains 13 residues. Trimming stripped 2 bases from V and 7 bases from J, with 11 bases between. The CDR3 coding sequence is TGTGCCAGCAGTTACCAGGGCGCCGGTGGCTACACCTTC. Its protein is CASSYQGAGGYTF.